These 24 T cell receptor beta chains came from one sample sequenced in a study of blood T cell repertoires in COVID-19. Assay used: immunoSEQ multiplex PCR; TCRdb lists only in-frame clones, some missing. Seen here are 80,000 to 100,000 clones, around nine tenths observed once, and the top ten hold approximately 4.9%. The sequenced sample was peripheral blood. These receptors all come from an older man with acute or convalescent COVID-19.

The rearrangement joins TRBV5-1 to TRBJ2-5; 8 bases match TRBD1. The CDR3 extends over 16 amino acids. Germline CDR1 is SGHRS and CDR2 is YFSETQ. J gave up 5 bases and V 4 bases, and 13 bases lay outside the gene matches. In nucleotides, the CDR3 is TGCGCCAGCAGCCTACGACCGACAGGGGAAGAGGAGACCCAGTACTTC. It codes for CASSLRPTGEEETQYF.

The J gene is TRBJ1-2, the V gene TRBV29-1, with 8 bases that match TRBD1. The CDR3 has 12 residues. V trimming: 6 bases; J trimming: 8 bases; junction bases outside the gene matches: 8. Germline assignment: CDR1 SQVTM and CDR2 ANQGSEA. The CDR3 bases are TGCAGCGTAGATACAGGGGGGAAAGGCTACACCTTC. This sequence encodes CSVDTGGKGYTF.

V is TRBV11-2 and J is TRBJ2-2; TRBD1 aligns across 11 bases. Germline loops: CDR1 SGHAT, CDR2 FQNNGV. The CDR3 contains 17 residues. Germline trimming cut 1 base from V and 3 bases from J; bases unmatched to any gene: 4. The CDR3: CASSLVGTGGDTGELFF. CDR3 nucleotides: TGTGCCAGCAGCTTAGTCGGGACAGGGGGGGACACCGGGGAGCTGTTTTTT.

The V and J genes are TRBV10-1 and TRBJ2-7, with 9 nucleotides matching TRBD1. The germline V gene has CDR1 WNHNN and CDR2 SYGVQD (reference sequence). This CDR3 has 16 amino acids. The J segment lost 3 bases and the V segment lost 3 bases, leaving 9 bases of the junction unmatched. Written as DNA, the CDR3 is TGCGCCAGCAGTGACCCCGGGACAGGGTACATCTACGAGCAGTACGTC. Encoded protein: CASSDPGTGYIYEQYV.

The rearrangement links TRBV18 to TRBJ2-3, with D possibly TRBD1 on 5 matching bases. Germline CDR1 KGHSH, CDR2 LQKENI. Deletions cut 4 bases from V and 2 bases from J, with 10 bases between. This CDR3 has 14 amino acids. The CDR3 DNA reads TGTGCCAGCTCACAAGACAGTAACACAGATACGCAGTATTTT. Protein product: CASSQDSNTDTQYF.

The J gene is TRBJ2-7, the V gene TRBV6-5; TRBD1 agrees at 8 bases. Germline CDR1 and CDR2: MNHEY and SVGAGI. CDR3 length: 15 residues. J was trimmed by 5 bases and V by 6 bases; bases with no gene match: 12. Written as DNA, the CDR3 is TGTGCCAGCAGGGAGGGAGACAGGGGCTTCCACGAGCAGTACGTC. Amino acids: CASREGDRGFHEQYV.

The chain carries TRBV5-4 and TRBJ2-5, with 7 nucleotides matching TRBD1. Germline V gene lookup returns CDR1 SGHNT and CDR2 YYREEE (reference sequence). CDR3 length equals 15 residues. With V trimmed by 4 bases and J by 0 bases, 6 bases remained unmatched. The CDR3 nucleotides read TGTGCCAGCAGCGATCGACAGGGTTACCAAGAGACCCAGTACTTC. It is translated as CASSDRQGYQETQYF.

The J gene is TRBJ1-2, the V gene TRBV6-5; D possibly corresponds to TRBD1 (5 bases). Germline V CDR1 and CDR2: MNHEY, SVGAGI. This CDR3 has 12 amino acids. V was cut by 1 base and J by 14 bases, with 14 bases left in between. The CDR3 region has the DNA TGTGCCAGCAGTTACTTGACCGACAGTCCAACCTTC. Protein sequence: CASSYLTDSPTF.

The V call is TRBV10-1, the J call TRBJ2-1; 9 bases are a match to TRBD2. Unmatched junction bases numbered 4, after V lost 0 bases and J lost 7 bases. The CDR3 extends over 15 amino acids. CDR1 and CDR2 (germline): WNHNN, SYGVQD (reference sequence). The CDR3: CASSESRSGGNEQFF. The CDR3 nucleotides are TGCGCCAGCAGTGAGTCGAGGAGCGGGGGGAATGAGCAGTTCTTC.

This chain connects TRBV29-1 to TRBJ1-2; weak D call: TRBD1 (5 bases). Trimming removed 7 bases from V and 0 bases from J, with 12 bases in between. There are 13 residues in the CDR3. Germline CDR1 is SQVTM and CDR2 is ANQGSEA. CDR3 sequence reads: CSAEGNANYGYTF. For the CDR3, the DNA is TGCAGCGCGGAGGGGAACGCTAACTATGGCTACACCTTC.

This clone has more than one count but fewer than ten. The rearrangement joins TRBV5-1 to TRBJ2-5, with 9 bases aligning to TRBD1. CDR1 and CDR2 (germline): SGHRS, YFSETQ. Germline trimming cut 0 bases from V and 7 bases from J; bases unmatched to any gene: 7. CDR3 size: 15 residues. CDR3 sequence (DNA): TGCGCCAGCAGCTTGGACAGGGGGCCCGCGGGGACCCAGTACTTC. This codes for CASSLDRGPAGTQYF.

V usage is TRBV7-9 and J usage is TRBJ1-2; 8 nucleotides match TRBD1. Germline V gene lookup returns CDR1 SEHNR and CDR2 FQNEAQ (reference sequence). V trimming: 4 bases; J trimming: 5 bases; junction bases outside the gene matches: 9. This CDR3 region has 15 residues. The CDR3 DNA is TGTGCCAGCAGCTCCGGACAGGGCGGAGGATATGGCTACACCTTC. Translating it yields CASSSGQGGGYGYTF.

The chain carries TRBV5-1 and TRBJ2-1, with TRBD2 identical over 7 bases. CDR1 and CDR2 from the germline V gene are SGHRS and YFSETQ. Trimming cost V 0 bases and J 2 bases; bases outside gene matches: 14. The CDR3 spans 19 residues. CDR3 DNA sequence: TGCGCCAGCAGCTTGGCCCGGGGAGGGAAGTTCGTAACCTACAATGAGCAGTTCTTC. It translates to CASSLARGGKFVTYNEQFF.

The chain has TRBV7-9 and TRBJ2-1, with 9 bases that match TRBD2. The germline gives CDR1 SEHNR, CDR2 FQNEAQ (reference sequence). V was clipped by 1 base and J by 7 bases; unmatched bases: 5. The CDR3 sequence is 15 residues long. CDR3 protein: CASSLGGLADNEQFF. CDR3 coding DNA: TGTGCCAGCAGCTTAGGGGGACTAGCCGATAATGAGCAGTTCTTC.

The chain is built from TRBV19 and TRBJ2-1; the D gene is possibly TRBD1 (5 bases). Germline values: CDR1 LNHDA, CDR2 SQIVND (reference sequence). V lost 4 bases, J lost 8 bases, and 12 bases lay in between. The CDR3 contains 13 residues. CDR3 in DNA: TGTGCCAGTAGTACCATAGGGGCGCATGAGCAGTTCTTC. As protein: CASSTIGAHEQFF.

This chain connects TRBV19 to TRBJ1-2, with D possibly being TRBD1 (5 bases). The CDR3 is 13 residues long. From germline, CDR1 is LNHDA and CDR2 SQIVND (reference sequence). The V end lost 3 bases, the J end lost 7 bases, and 12 bases lay between the germline ends. The CDR3 reads CASSMIRGGGYTF. For the CDR3, the DNA is TGTGCCAGTAGTATGATCCGGGGGGGTGGCTACACCTTC.

This sequence joins TRBV28 and TRBJ2-1, with 7 bases aligning to TRBD2. The CDR3 totals 17 residues. From germline, CDR1 is MDHEN and CDR2 SYDVKM. Germline trimming cut 6 bases from V and 0 bases from J; bases unmatched to any gene: 11. This CDR3 is CASSWGKLARSYNEQFF. Here the CDR3 DNA reads TGTGCCAGCAGCTGGGGCAAACTAGCGCGCTCCTACAATGAGCAGTTCTTC.

V gene TRBV10-3 combines with J gene TRBJ1-2; D gene ambiguous. V was cut by 3 bases and J by 5 bases, with 10 bases left in between. Germline V lookup: CDR1 ENHRY, CDR2 SYGVKD. The CDR3 runs 13 residues. The CDR3 protein is CAISDDIEYGYTF. The CDR3 DNA follows: TGTGCCATCAGTGACGACATAGAATATGGCTACACCTTC.

The chain couples TRBV9 to TRBJ1-4, with a tentative D call TRBD1 (5 bases). Trimming stripped 7 bases from V and 7 bases from J, with 14 bases between. The CDR3 spans 13 residues. CDR1 is SGDLS and CDR2 is YYNGEE in the germline V gene. The CDR3 loop reads CASATGGTEKLFF. The DNA for the CDR3 is TGTGCCAGCGCGACGGGGGGGACTGAAAAACTGTTTTTT.

The chain uses TRBV5-1 and TRBJ2-1; 9 bases are shared with TRBD2. The CDR3 consists of 15 residues. Per germline, CDR1 SGHRS and CDR2 YFSETQ. The V gene end was trimmed by 1 base and the J gene end by 7 bases; junction bases not matched to a gene: 6. The CDR3 loop is CASSLFAGGWNEQFF. Written as DNA, the CDR3 is TGCGCCAGCAGCTTGTTTGCGGGGGGGTGGAATGAGCAGTTCTTC.

The rearrangement uses TRBV6-5 and TRBJ2-3; maybe TRBD2 (7 bases). V gave up 8 bases and J gave up 0 bases, with 9 bases separating them. The germline V gene has CDR1 MNHEY and CDR2 SVGAGI. This CDR3 has 13 residues. The CDR3 DNA is TGTGCCAGCGGGGGGGCAAGCACAGATACGCAGTATTTT. Encoded protein: CASGGASTDTQYF.

The CDR3 DNA reads as TGTGCCAGCAGTCTCGTCACAGGGAACGGTGAAAAACTGTTTTTT. Amino acid sequence: CASSLVTGNGEKLFF. The chain couples TRBV11-2 to TRBJ1-4; TRBD1 might be the D (6 bases). With 6 bases removed from V and 7 bases from J, the gap between germline ends came to 18 bases. In germline, CDR1 is SGHAT, CDR2 FQNNGV. The CDR3 covers 15 residues.

The chain employs TRBV7-3 and TRBJ2-7; 7 positions match TRBD1. V dropped 5 bases and J dropped 2; count of bases not matched to a gene: 9. The germline gives CDR1 SGHTA, CDR2 FQGTGA. The CDR3 totals 15 residues. The CDR3 coding sequence is TGTGCCAGCAGCGTCTCCGGGACAGCGCCCTACGAGCAGTACTTC. Its protein product is CASSVSGTAPYEQYF.

The CDR3: CASSPGHLNTEAFF. The CDR3 region has the DNA TGTGCCAGCAGCCCCGGACATTTGAACACTGAAGCTTTCTTT. The rearrangement uses TRBV7-8 and TRBJ1-1, with TRBD1 as a possible D gene (5 bases). The CDR3 consists of 14 residues. V lost 5 bases, J lost 0 bases, and 10 bases lay in between. The germline V gene has CDR1 SGHVS and CDR2 FQNEAQ.